This T cell receptor (beta chain) came from a study of cytomegalovirus exposure and HLA in healthy donors. Study information: Around 81% of 300 to 450 genotyped donors fell in the Caucasian-associated ancestry cluster.

Use of 60 Vbeta and 13 Jbeta primers characterized the PCR. TCRdb's copy holds only in-frame clones and misses some; the assay was immunoSEQ multiplex PCR. The data hold under 200,000 clones, with around 75% observed a single time. About this clone itself: Its specificity is not known.

This CDR3 contains 14 residues. CDR1 and CDR2 from the germline V gene are MDHEN and SYDVKM. V gave up 4 bases and J gave up 4 bases; unmatched junction bases: 4. Overall study results and limits: Cytomegalovirus association was listed for 164 TCR beta chains. A later analysis linked a missense variant in DCLRE1C to the trimming of TCR beta V and J genes. Across donors, presence/absence analyses took sequencing depth to be roughly uniform.

The origin of this receptor is a young woman in good health and CMV-seronegative. Sequencing was done on a sample of PBMCs. This chain joins TRBV28 and TRBJ1-5; 7 bases are shared with TRBD1. This CDR3 is CASSSTGLNQPQHF. The CDR3 DNA reads as TGTGCCAGCAGTTCGACAGGGCTGAATCAGCCCCAGCATTTT.